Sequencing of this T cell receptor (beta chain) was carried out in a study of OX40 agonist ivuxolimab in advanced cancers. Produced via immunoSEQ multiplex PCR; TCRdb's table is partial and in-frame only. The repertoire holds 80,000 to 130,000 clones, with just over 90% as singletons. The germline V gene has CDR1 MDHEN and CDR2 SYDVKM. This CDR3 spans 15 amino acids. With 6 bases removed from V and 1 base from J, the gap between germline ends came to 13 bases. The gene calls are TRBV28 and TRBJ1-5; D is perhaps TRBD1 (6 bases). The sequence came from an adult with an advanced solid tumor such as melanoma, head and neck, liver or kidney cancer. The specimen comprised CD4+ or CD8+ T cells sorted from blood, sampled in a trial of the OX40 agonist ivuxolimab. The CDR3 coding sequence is TGTGCCAGCAGACGGACTCAGGGGAGCAATCAGCCCCAGCATTTT. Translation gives CASRRTQGSNQPQHF. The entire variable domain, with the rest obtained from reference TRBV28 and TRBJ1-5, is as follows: DVKVTQSSRYLVKRTGEKVFLECVQDMDHENMFWYRQDPGLGLRLIYFSYDVKMKEKGDIPEGYSVSREKKERFSLILESASTNQTSMYLCASRRTQGSNQPQHFGDGTRLSIL.